What follows are 29 T cell receptor beta chains derived from one specimen sequenced in a study of blood T cells in healthy people across ages (dated by TCRdb to between 2015 and 2017). Library creation used 5' RACE. Instrument on record: Illumina HiSeq 2500. The second PCR ran for about 7 to 11 cycles and used a J-beta primer mix along with a sample-barcoded 5' primer. The raw public reads went through TCRdb reprocessing: fastp at Q25, MiXCR clone calling, in-frame beta chains kept. Every entry covers one CDR3 protein and lists the most common genes and DNA from its rows. This sample comprises some 860,000 distinct CDR3 sequences, 56% of them detected only once. Of the sample, roughly 26% is held by the ten largest clones. What was sequenced was blood. These receptors were obtained from a man aged 35 to 55 in good health.

J is TRBJ1-4 and V is TRBV7-3, with D unclear. CDR1 is SGHTA and CDR2 is FQGTGA in the germline V gene. The CDR3 has 13 amino acids. Trimming pared 5 bases from V and 6 bases from J, leaving 10 bases between. The CDR3 loop reads CASSPGPHEKLFF. The CDR3 DNA reads TGTGCCAGCAGCCCCGGACCTCATGAAAAACTGTTTTTT.

V and J are TRBV15 and TRBJ2-1; 10 bases fit TRBD2. The CDR3 sequence is 18 residues long. Trimming cost V 0 bases and J 9 bases; bases outside gene matches: 14. The V gene's germline CDR1 is LNHNV and CDR2 YYDKDF (reference sequence). The CDR3 region is CATSRDQAPTSGKGEQFF. The CDR3, as DNA: TGTGCCACCAGCAGAGACCAGGCCCCCACTAGCGGGAAGGGTGAGCAGTTCTTC.

The V call is TRBV28, the J call TRBJ1-6; TRBD1 matches at 9 bases. The CDR3 has 14 amino acids. After removal of 5 bases from V and 8 bases from J, the junction contained 4 bases not matched to a gene. The germline CDR1 and CDR2 sequences are MDHEN and SYDVKM. The CDR3 region has the DNA TGTGCCAGCAGTGGGGGACAGGGATATTCACCCCTCCACTTT. Its protein is CASSGGQGYSPLHF.

The chain recombines TRBV28 with TRBJ2-7, with D perhaps TRBD1 or TRBD2 (6 bases each). Per the germline V gene, CDR1 is MDHEN and CDR2 is SYDVKM. The CDR3 contains 16 residues. The V and J ends lost 5 bases and 0 bases respectively, with 17 bases between them. The CDR3 here is CASSGTGTSSSYEQYF. CDR3 coding DNA: TGTGCCAGCAGTGGAACAGGGACTTCGAGCTCCTACGAGCAGTACTTC.

V usage is TRBV20-1 and J usage is TRBJ2-3; TRBD2 is a possible D gene (5 bases). V gave up 6 bases and J gave up 3 bases, with 16 bases separating them. This CDR3 has 14 residues. The germline CDR1 and CDR2 sequences are DFQATT and SNEGSKA (reference sequence). CDR3: CSARSPRRTDTQYF. Here the CDR3 DNA reads TGCAGTGCCAGATCGCCTAGGAGGACAGATACGCAGTATTTT.

This clonotype was detected only a few times. The chain couples TRBV9 to TRBJ2-5; 10 nucleotides align to TRBD1. V was clipped by 4 bases and J by 5 bases; unmatched bases: 14. Germline CDR1 SGDLS, CDR2 YYNGEE. The CDR3 extends over 17 amino acids. CDR3 nucleotides: TGTGCCAGCAGCCCTACGACAGGGGGCCCCACGGGGGAGACCCAGTACTTC. Amino acid sequence: CASSPTTGGPTGETQYF.

This clonotype appeared many times. The chain uses TRBV3-1 and TRBJ1-4; 8 bases match TRBD1. Unmatched junction bases numbered 5, after V lost 5 bases and J lost 12 bases. The germline CDR1 and CDR2 sequences are LGHDT and YNNKEL (reference sequence). The CDR3 loop spans 12 amino acids. CDR3 loop: CASSYTQGELFF. CDR3 DNA: TGTGCCAGCAGCTATACACAGGGGGAACTGTTTTTT.

In this sample, this clonotype turned up a few times. This chain connects TRBV20-1 to TRBJ2-5; 9 bases fit TRBD2. This CDR3 is built from 14 residues. V was clipped by 6 bases and J by 5 bases; unmatched bases: 10. Germline loops: CDR1 DFQATT, CDR2 SNEGSKA (reference sequence). The CDR3 DNA follows: TGCAGTGCAAACTTCCTAGCGGGGATGGAGACCCAGTACTTC. Translating it yields CSANFLAGMETQYF.

This clonotype has more than one count but fewer than ten. The CDR3 protein is CASSVERYLPPRDTQYF. Written as DNA, the CDR3 is TGTGCCAGCAGCGTAGAACGATACTTACCACCGAGGGATACGCAGTATTTT. This rearrangement joins TRBV9 to TRBJ2-3; D gene unclear. The CDR3 has 17 residues. The germline V gene has CDR1 SGDLS and CDR2 YYNGEE. Trimming removed 0 bases at V and 6 bases at J, with 20 bases between.

The chain joins TRBV6-5 to TRBJ2-5, with 9 bases matching TRBD1. The CDR3 is 17 amino acids. In germline, CDR1 is MNHEY, CDR2 SVGAGI. After removal of 4 bases from V and 11 bases from J, the junction contained 20 bases not matched to a gene. CDR3 protein: CASSSLTGTGFYYEQYF. The DNA of the CDR3 is TGTGCCAGCAGTTCACTCACAGGGACAGGGTTTTACTATGAGCAGTACTTC.

The chain employs TRBV4-1 and TRBJ2-6; 10 nucleotides match TRBD1. This CDR3 contains 17 residues. Germline trimming cut 8 bases from V and 1 base from J; bases unmatched to any gene: 8. CDR1 and CDR2 (germline): MGHRA, YSYEKL. Written as DNA, the CDR3 is TGCGCCAGCTGGGACAGGGGTGTGGTATCTGGGGCCAACGTCCTGACTTTC. It encodes CASWDRGVVSGANVLTF.

The sample holds a few counts of this clonotype. The CDR3 DNA follows: TGTGCCAGCAGTGACGGGCGGGAGCCAGATACGCAGTATTTT. Its protein product is CASSDGREPDTQYF. The rearrangement joins TRBV6-4 to TRBJ2-3; 7 bases agree with TRBD2. Germline V gene data show CDR1 as MRHNA and CDR2 as SNTAGT. V lost 2 bases and J lost 4; bases outside the gene matches: 3. The CDR3 is 14 residues long.

This clonotype was seen more than once but under ten times. The rearrangement links TRBV7-4 to TRBJ1-5; possible D gene TRBD1, 5 bases. The germline V gene has CDR1 SGHVT and CDR2 SQSDAQ. The CDR3 spans 15 residues. V was cut by 3 bases and J by 5 bases, with 14 bases left in between. The CDR3 coding sequence is TGTGCCAGCAGCTTGAAGAGGGACGGGTATCAGCCCCAGCATTTT. Protein sequence: CASSLKRDGYQPQHF.

This chain links TRBV7-8 with TRBJ1-2; 9 bases fit TRBD1. Trimming took 2 bases from V and 8 from J; bases not matched to a gene: 6. Germline V gives CDR1 SGHVS, CDR2 FQNEAQ. CDR3 length: 14 residues. CDR3 region: CASSLLQGAGGYTF. CDR3 nucleotide sequence: TGTGCCAGCAGCTTATTACAGGGGGCCGGGGGCTACACCTTC.

V usage is TRBV29-1 and J usage is TRBJ1-1; 8 bases are a match to TRBD1. Germline V lookup: CDR1 SQVTM, CDR2 ANQGSEA. V gave up 5 bases and J gave up 5 bases; unmatched junction bases: 7. The CDR3 is made up of 13 amino acids. CDR3 bases: TGCAGCGTTTTGAGGACAGGGCCGACTGAAGCTTTCTTT. Its protein is CSVLRTGPTEAFF.

Only a few counts were recorded for this clonotype. This chain connects TRBV12-3 or TRBV12-4 to TRBJ1-5, with 7 bases fitting TRBD1. This CDR3 has 14 residues. The V gene end was trimmed by 6 bases and the J gene end by 3 bases; junction bases not matched to a gene: 5. In nucleotides, the CDR3 is TGTGCCAGCAGGTGGACAGGAGACAATCAGCCCCAGCATTTT. Its translation is CASRWTGDNQPQHF.

This clonotype has only a few counts. The V gene is TRBV15, the J gene TRBJ1-6; TRBD1 is a possible D gene (5 bases). Germline V gene lookup returns CDR1 LNHNV and CDR2 YYDKDF (reference sequence). The length of the CDR3 is 14 residues. The V gene lost 5 bases and the J gene lost 12 bases, with 17 bases spanning the gap. The CDR3: CATSSSTGVRPLHF. The CDR3 nucleotides read TGTGCCACCAGCTCCTCCACGGGGGTCAGACCCCTCCACTTT.

The chain joins TRBV28 to TRBJ2-7; perhaps TRBD2 as D (6 bases). Germline V gives CDR1 MDHEN, CDR2 SYDVKM. This CDR3 spans 13 amino acids. The V end was cut by 7 bases, the J end by 0 bases, with 10 bases between. The CDR3 reads CASKEGFSYEQYF. CDR3 sequence (DNA): TGTGCCAGCAAGGAGGGGTTCTCCTACGAGCAGTACTTC. Supplemented by reference TRBV28 and TRBJ2-7, the full variable domain reads DVKVTQSSRYLVKRTGEKVFLECVQDMDHENMFWYRQDPGLGLRLIYFSYDVKMKEKGDIPEGYSVSREKKERFSLILESASTNQTSMYLCASKEGFSYEQYFGPGTRLTVT.

The chain joins TRBV7-9 to TRBJ2-1; 10 nucleotides align to TRBD2. With 5 bases clipped from V and 7 bases from J, the junction kept 14 bases outside the gene matches. The germline V gene encodes CDR1 SEHNR and CDR2 FQNEAQ (reference sequence). This CDR3 comprises 17 residues. CDR3 nucleotide sequence: TGTGCCAGCAGCCATGCAGGCGCTAGCGGGAGTTTTAATGAGCAGTTCTTC. Its translation: CASSHAGASGSFNEQFF.

V and J are TRBV11-2 and TRBJ2-6; no clear D gene. Germline CDR1 is SGHAT and CDR2 is FQNNGV. Trimming removed 5 bases at V and 4 bases at J, with 9 bases between. The CDR3 covers 14 residues. For the CDR3, the DNA is TGTGCCAGCAGCGCTATCCCAGGGGCCAACGTCCTGACTTTC. Translation: CASSAIPGANVLTF.

The table lists this clonotype with a few counts. The chain is built from TRBV7-2 and TRBJ2-4; perhaps TRBD1 as D (5 bases). The CDR3 consists of 17 residues. Trimming took 4 bases from V and 0 from J, leaving 16 bases between them. From germline, CDR1 is SGHTA and CDR2 FQGNSA. DNA of the CDR3: TGTGCCAGCAGCTCAAGGGGTACCCCGTTAGCCAAAAACATTCAGTACTTC. It translates to CASSSRGTPLAKNIQYF.

This chain connects TRBV10-3 to TRBJ2-3; the match to TRBD2 covers 8 bases. Trimming cost V 8 bases and J 7 bases; bases outside gene matches: 14. The CDR3 is 15 amino acids. Germline loops: CDR1 ENHRY, CDR2 SYGVKD. The CDR3 DNA follows: TGTGCCATCGGAACCGGGGCTAGCGGGTTGTATACGCAGTATTTT. Its translation: CAIGTGASGLYTQYF.

The rearrangement joins TRBV20-1 to TRBJ1-2; D is possibly TRBD1 (5 bases). This CDR3 has 10 amino acids. The ends were cut back, 6 bases at V and 12 bases at J, with 14 bases in the middle. CDR1 is DFQATT, CDR2 SNEGSKA, per germline (reference sequence). CDR3 amino acids: CSANLGGNTF. The CDR3 DNA is TGCAGTGCCAACCTCGGGGGAAACACCTTC.

A few counts support this clonotype. The V and J genes are TRBV24-1 and TRBJ2-3; 14 bases map to TRBD2. CDR1 is KGHDR and CDR2 is SFDVKD in the germline V gene. Trimming cost V 3 bases and J 0 bases; bases outside gene matches: 4. The CDR3 spans 18 residues. The CDR3: CATSDPGLAGESTDTQYF. For the CDR3, the DNA is TGTGCCACCAGTGATCCGGGACTAGCGGGGGAGAGCACAGATACGCAGTATTTT.

The rearrangement joins TRBV6-5 to TRBJ1-2; no clear D. The CDR3 is 12 amino acids. Between the trimmed V and J ends, which lost 2 bases and 5 bases, there was a span of 6 bases. The germline CDR1 and CDR2 sequences are MNHEY and SVGAGI. The DNA of the CDR3 is TGTGCCAGCAGTTACGATGGTTATGGCTACACCTTC. Its protein is CASSYDGYGYTF.

This clonotype was counted between two and nine times. The chain's CDR3 is CASSLGSLGYEQFF. CDR3 DNA: TGTGCCAGCAGTCTCGGGAGTTTAGGCTATGAGCAGTTCTTC. The V gene is TRBV5-6, the J gene TRBJ2-1; tentative D call: TRBD2 (6 bases). V dropped 5 bases and J dropped 8 bases, with 17 bases sitting between them. CDR1 SGHDT and CDR2 YYEEEE come from the germline V gene. The CDR3 runs to 14 residues.

This clonotype was counted between two and nine times. This rearrangement joins TRBV24-1 to TRBJ2-5; possible D gene TRBD2, 5 bases. V was trimmed by 2 bases and J by 5 bases, leaving 14 bases between them. Germline values: CDR1 KGHDR, CDR2 SFDVKD. This CDR3 has 15 amino acids. Written as DNA, the CDR3 is TGTGCCACCAGTGATTCTGTGACTACCGTTGAGACCCAGTACTTC. Protein product: CATSDSVTTVETQYF.

This rearrangement joins TRBV13 to TRBJ2-4; perhaps TRBD1 as D (6 bases). The CDR3 runs to 15 residues. Germline assignment: CDR1 PRHDT and CDR2 FYEKMQ (reference sequence). Trimming cost V 2 bases and J 3 bases, with 11 bases left between them. The CDR3 reads CASSLMGQDKNIQYF. The CDR3 DNA reads TGTGCCAGCAGCTTAATGGGACAAGACAAAAACATTCAGTACTTC.

The chain carries TRBV11-3 and TRBJ1-6, with D maybe TRBD1 (5 bases). The CDR3 length is 15 residues. From germline, CDR1 is SGHNT and CDR2 YENEEA. V lost 3 bases, J lost 7 bases, and 13 bases lay in between. CDR3 residues: CASSFRGVGNSPLHF. Here the CDR3 DNA reads TGTGCCAGCAGCTTTAGGGGCGTAGGCAATTCACCCCTCCACTTT. Variable domain in full (rest from reference TRBV11-3 and TRBJ1-6): EAGVVQSPRYKIIEKKQPVAFWCNPISGHNTLYWYLQNLGQGPELLIRYENEEAVDDSQLPKDRFSAERLKGVDSTLKIQPAELGDSAVYLCASSFRGVGNSPLHFGNGTRLTVT.